The T cell receptor beta chain under discussion was sequenced for a study of T cell changes during pregnancy in multiple sclerosis. Method: immunoSEQ multiplex PCR; TCRdb's copy keeps in-frame clones and lacks some. The data show 60,000 to 65,000 clones, with roughly 88% seen just once and about 2.1% held by the top ten. With 5 bases removed from V and 0 bases from J, the gap between germline ends came to 8 bases. This CDR3 region has 15 residues. CDR1 and CDR2 from the germline V gene are MDHEN and SYDVKM. Here the sequenced sample was peripheral blood, taken in the second trimester of pregnancy. The J gene is TRBJ2-6, the V gene TRBV28; D is possibly TRBD2 (5 bases). The receptor was derived from a female donor in good health, enrolled as a control in a pregnancy study. The CDR3 DNA is TGTGCCAGCAGTCGGGGTTCCTCTGGGGCCAACGTCCTGACTTTC. This codes for CASSRGSSGANVLTF.